A selection of T cell receptor beta chains follows, all from one sample in a study of monozygotic twins with inflammatory bowel disease. Following a re-call of the 5' RACE reads, TCRdb has one entry per CDR3 protein and lacks DNA. This sample's table reports 300,000 to 350,000 distinct CDR3 sequences. The sample comprised blood. These receptors were taken from a human donor with ulcerative colitis or Crohn's disease, or a healthy co-twin of an affected twin (not recorded which). The CDR3 runs from the conserved cysteine through the conserved F or W. The order of the fields is J gene, V gene, CDR3 protein.

J: TRBJ1-2
V: TRBV10-3
CDR3: CVISRDGFLYGYTF

J: TRBJ2-7
V: TRBV9
CDR3: CASSVGGGHGSYEQYF

J: TRBJ1-5
V: TRBV27
CDR3: CASSLPGRIDSNQPQHF

J: TRBJ1-5
V: TRBV20-1
CDR3: CSARDGQVNQPQHF

J: TRBJ2-7
V: TRBV5-4
CDR3: CASSSPDYEQYF

J: TRBJ1-2
V: TRBV7-2
CDR3: CASSSGRGQGINYGYTF

J: TRBJ2-7
V: TRBV12-3/TRBV12-4
CDR3: CASSFRNWRGGYEQYF

J: TRBJ2-3
V: TRBV12-3/TRBV12-4
CDR3: CASSLGRATDTQYF

J: TRBJ1-1
V: TRBV5-1
CDR3: CASSLDSSSGTEAFF

J: TRBJ2-2
V: TRBV5-1
CDR3: CASSRRTENTGELFF

J: TRBJ2-1
V: TRBV11-2
CDR3: CASSLRADRENEQFF

J: TRBJ1-1
V: TRBV11-2
CDR3: CASSLVPGMNTEAFF

J: TRBJ2-1
V: TRBV6-1
CDR3: CASEGGQEGSDEQFF

J: TRBJ2-7
V: TRBV12-1
CDR3: CASSGRDRTYEQYF

J: TRBJ2-1
V: TRBV20-1
CDR3: CSASSISGRNVYNEQFF

J: TRBJ2-5
V: TRBV7-3
CDR3: CASSETGDEETQYF

J: TRBJ2-3
V: TRBV6-6
CDR3: CATGTESTDTQYF

J: TRBJ2-7
V: TRBV29-1
CDR3: CSVESQGHSYEQYF

J: TRBJ1-2
V: TRBV5-6
CDR3: CASSPGGGRRAYGYTF

J: TRBJ2-1
V: TRBV24-1
CDR3: CATSDSLGPSYNEQFF

J: TRBJ2-1
V: TRBV28
CDR3: CASSPGATLRREQFF

J: TRBJ2-2
V: TRBV5-1
CDR3: CASSFGPSRAIAGELFF

J: TRBJ2-7
V: TRBV29-1
CDR3: CSVGVGRSYEQYF

J: TRBJ2-1
V: TRBV28
CDR3: CASSASAGNYNEQFF